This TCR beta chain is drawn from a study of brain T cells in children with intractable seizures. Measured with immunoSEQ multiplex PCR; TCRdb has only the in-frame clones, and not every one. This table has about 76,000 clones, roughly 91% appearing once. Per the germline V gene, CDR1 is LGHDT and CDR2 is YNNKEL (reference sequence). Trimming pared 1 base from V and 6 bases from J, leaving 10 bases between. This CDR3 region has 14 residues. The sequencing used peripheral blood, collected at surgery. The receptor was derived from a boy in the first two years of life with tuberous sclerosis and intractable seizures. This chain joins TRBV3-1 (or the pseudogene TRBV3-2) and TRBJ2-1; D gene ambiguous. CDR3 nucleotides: TGTGCCAGCAGCCAAGGGATATTCTCCAATGAGCAGTTCTTC. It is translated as CASSQGIFSNEQFF.